This TCR beta chain came from a study of cytomegalovirus exposure and HLA in healthy donors. Study context: In an earlier analysis, approximately 120 million unique TCR beta sequences were found from some 180 million T cells. Overall study results and limits: As was reported, the HLA-A and HLA-B alleles of most subjects were accurately predicted from TCR beta sequences. The availability of immune exposure information extended only to CMV serostatus. A link between a missense DCLRE1C variant and TCR beta V- and J-gene trimming emerged from a later analysis.

Turning to this clone: Its matching antigen is unknown.

The PCR made use of 60 Vbeta and 13 Jbeta primers. This table comes from immunoSEQ multiplex PCR, and its TCRdb copy is limited to in-frame clones, with some not included. This table has 120,000 or so clones, about 80% appearing once. CDR3 length: 15 residues. Germline V lookup: CDR1 SGHAT, CDR2 FQDESV (reference sequence). The germline V and J ends were trimmed by 5 bases and 0 bases, with 11 bases remaining between them. V usage is TRBV11-1 and J usage is TRBJ2-1, with a weak D call TRBD2 (5 bases). This receptor was taken from a woman in her forties in good health and CMV-seropositive. Sequencing was done on a sample of PBMCs. This CDR3 reads CASSQAASSYNEQFF. CDR3 DNA: TGTGCCAGCAGCCAAGCGGCCAGCTCCTACAATGAGCAGTTCTTC.